These 5 T cell receptor beta chains came from one sample sequenced in a study of blood T cell repertoires in COVID-19. TCRdb's table, derived via immunoSEQ multiplex PCR, lists solely in-frame clones and lacks some. The profile shows 80,000 to 95,000 clones, around 80% of them singletons. The sample consisted of peripheral blood. These TCRs come from a woman aged 80 or over with active or convalescent COVID-19.

This rearrangement joins TRBV6-5 to TRBJ1-5; no clear D. The CDR3 is 15 amino acids. Trimming took off 5 bases at V and 0 bases at J, with 11 bases between the two ends. The V gene's germline CDR1 is MNHEY and CDR2 SVGAGI. Here the CDR3 DNA reads TGTGCCAGCAGTCTGACGGGTTATAGCAATCAGCCCCAGCATTTT. It codes for CASSLTGYSNQPQHF.

The chain employs TRBV24-1 and TRBJ2-3; 7 bases align to TRBD1. The CDR3 length is 14 residues. Trimming at V came to 4 bases and at J to 6 bases, leaving 6 bases not matched to a gene. CDR1 is KGHDR and CDR2 is SFDVKD in the germline V gene. CDR3 bases: TGTGCCACCAGTGAGGGACAGCCGCCCGATACGCAGTATTTT. Encoded protein: CATSEGQPPDTQYF.

The V call is TRBV19, the J call TRBJ2-1, with no clear D. Germline V gene sequence: CDR1 LNHDA, CDR2 SQIVND (reference sequence). V lost 2 bases and J lost 0, with 14 bases in between. The CDR3 runs 17 residues. The CDR3 sequence is CASSIILPTSSYNEQFF. CDR3 bases: TGTGCCAGTAGTATAATCCTCCCCACATCCTCCTACAATGAGCAGTTCTTC.

The chain uses TRBV5-1 and TRBJ1-1; unclear D gene. Germline V gene sequence: CDR1 SGHRS, CDR2 YFSETQ. The CDR3 extends over 16 amino acids. The germline V and J ends were trimmed by 2 bases and 0 bases, with 14 bases remaining between them. The CDR3 DNA follows: TGCGCCAGCAGCTTTGAGCGGACGGGAATGAACACTGAAGCTTTCTTT. Translating it yields CASSFERTGMNTEAFF. The full variable domain, with the rest looked up from reference TRBV5-1 and TRBJ1-1, is KAGVTQTPRYLIKTRGQQVTLSCSPISGHRSVSWYQQTPGQGLQFLFEYFSETQRNKGNFPGRFSGRQFSNSRSEMNVSTLELGDSALYLCASSFERTGMNTEAFFGQGTRLTVV.

The rearrangement uses TRBV2 and TRBJ1-5; D call uncertain. There are 14 residues in the CDR3. With 7 bases removed from V and 0 bases from J, the gap between germline ends came to 10 bases. Germline V gene data show CDR1 as SNHLY and CDR2 as FYNNEI. The DNA for the CDR3 is TGTGCCAGCACCCCTACAGATAGCAATCAGCCCCAGCATTTT. Its translation: CASTPTDSNQPQHF.